Each of the 10 T cell receptor beta chains below was sequenced from the same sample in a study of blood T cell repertoires in COVID-19. Here immunoSEQ multiplex PCR was the method, and the copy in TCRdb shows in-frame clones only, minus some. The table includes 85,000 to 110,000 clones, about 90% detected once. The sequencing input was peripheral blood. The receptors derive from a human donor in a cohort sampled during active COVID-19.

This sequence joins TRBV5-4 and TRBJ1-1, with 11 nucleotides matching TRBD1. Trimming cost V 3 bases and J 3 bases; bases outside gene matches: 1. The CDR3 runs 14 residues. Germline CDR1 reads SGHNT; CDR2 reads YYREEE (reference sequence). Here the CDR3 reads CASSWGQGDTEAFF. CDR3 in DNA: TGTGCCAGCAGCTGGGGACAGGGGGACACTGAAGCTTTCTTT.

Here the CDR3 DNA reads TGTGCCAGCAGCCAAGATTACAGGATCCCGAGCACAGATACGCAGTATTTT. Translation gives CASSQDYRIPSTDTQYF. The chain carries TRBV14 and TRBJ2-3, with D maybe TRBD1 (5 bases). Germline CDR1 is SGHDN and CDR2 is FVKESK. The V end was cut by 0 bases, the J end by 0 bases, with 13 bases between. The CDR3 covers 17 residues.

The chain uses TRBV11-2 and TRBJ2-1; 11 bases fit TRBD2. Germline CDR1 reads SGHAT; CDR2 reads FQNNGV. With V trimmed by 4 bases and J by 8 bases, 10 bases remained unmatched. There are 16 residues in the CDR3. The chain's CDR3 is CASSSLGSGGAYEQFF. For the CDR3, the DNA is TGTGCCAGCAGCTCCCTCGGTAGCGGGGGGGCCTATGAGCAGTTCTTC.

This rearrangement joins TRBV5-4 to TRBJ2-5; D might be TRBD1 (6 bases). Germline CDR1 and CDR2: SGHNT and YYREEE (reference sequence). V gave up 9 bases and J gave up 3 bases, with 18 bases separating them. The CDR3 runs to 14 residues. The CDR3 protein is CATKLMGAKETQYF. The DNA of the CDR3 is TGTGCCACCAAGCTTATGGGGGCCAAAGAGACCCAGTACTTC.

The CDR3: CASRRTGDSNQPQHF. The DNA of the CDR3 is TGTGCCAGCAGGCGGACAGGGGATAGCAATCAGCCCCAGCATTTT. The chain carries TRBV6-5 and TRBJ1-5; 9 nucleotides agree with TRBD1. Per germline, CDR1 MNHEY and CDR2 SVGAGI. This CDR3 is built from 15 residues. Trimming removed 6 bases from V and 0 bases from J; junction bases left unmatched: 3.

This clone was counted a single time. The chain couples TRBV14 to TRBJ2-3; D perhaps matches TRBD1 (6 bases). With 4 bases removed from V and 0 bases from J, the gap between germline ends came to 11 bases. CDR3 length equals 15 residues. Germline-derived CDR1 and CDR2 are SGHDN and FVKESK. CDR3 in amino acids: CASSPLTGSTDTQYF. CDR3 bases: TGTGCCAGCAGCCCTCTAACAGGGAGCACAGATACGCAGTATTTT.

The genes are TRBV5-1 and TRBJ1-3; D not resolved. The V end was cut by 2 bases, the J end by 0 bases, with 12 bases between. Germline values: CDR1 SGHRS, CDR2 YFSETQ. There are 16 residues in the CDR3. CDR3: CASSFSSGSSGNTIYF. CDR3 DNA: TGCGCCAGCAGCTTTTCATCGGGATCCTCTGGAAACACCATATATTTT. The entire variable domain, with the rest obtained from reference TRBV5-1 and TRBJ1-3, is as follows: KAGVTQTPRYLIKTRGQQVTLSCSPISGHRSVSWYQQTPGQGLQFLFEYFSETQRNKGNFPGRFSGRQFSNSRSEMNVSTLELGDSALYLCASSFSSGSSGNTIYFGEGSWLTVV.

V and J are TRBV27 and TRBJ2-1, with a weak D call TRBD1 (5 bases). V shed 2 bases and J shed 3 bases, with 11 bases lying between them. In germline, CDR1 is MNHEY, CDR2 SMNVEV (reference sequence). The CDR3 contains 15 residues. In DNA, the CDR3 is TGTGCCAGCAGTTTAACAGGCCTCCTCTACAATGAGCAGTTCTTC. This translates into CASSLTGLLYNEQFF.

J is TRBJ2-3 and V is TRBV5-1, with 12 bases that match TRBD2. The V segment lost 4 bases and the J segment 5 bases; nucleotides outside the gene matches: 8. The germline gives CDR1 SGHRS, CDR2 YFSETQ. The CDR3 totals 16 residues. For the CDR3, the DNA is TGCGCCAGCAGCCCGCGACTAGCGGGGGAACAAGATACGCAGTATTTT. This codes for CASSPRLAGEQDTQYF.

CDR3 sequence: CASSWVGGDGEAFF. CDR3 sequence (DNA): TGTGCCAGCAGCTGGGTAGGGGGAGATGGTGAAGCTTTCTTT. V usage is TRBV9 and J usage is TRBJ1-1; a weak D match, TRBD1 (6 bases). The germline gives CDR1 SGDLS, CDR2 YYNGEE. The length of the CDR3 is 14 residues. Trimming took off 4 bases at V and 7 bases at J, with 17 bases between the two ends. Full variable domain (missing parts from reference TRBV9 and TRBJ1-1): DSGVTQTPKHLITATGQRVTLRCSPRSGDLSVYWYQQSLDQGLQFLIQYYNGEERAKGNILERFSAQQFPDLHSELNLSSLELGDSALYFCASSWVGGDGEAFFGQGTRLTVV.